Each of the 30 T cell receptor beta chains below was sequenced from the same sample in a study of T-cell reconstitution after alpha-beta-depleted transplantation in children. For TCRbeta, the library was prepared with unique molecular identifiers. TCRdb re-called the PCR reads with MiXCR, one entry per CDR3 protein. Of 800,000 to 1,000,000 distinct CDR3 sequences in the sample, around 30% are singletons; the top ten hold 28%. The input for sequencing was PBMCs, mostly from graft donor cells, taken 360 days after TCRalphabeta/CD19-depleted stem cell transplant. The receptors shown here come from a boy under two years old who had a stem cell transplant for SCID, so the T cells may come from the graft donor.

The chain joins TRBV7-2 to TRBJ1-4; D uncertain. Trimming stripped 1 base from V and 7 bases from J, with 7 bases between. The germline V gene encodes CDR1 SGHTA and CDR2 FQGNSA. There are 13 residues in the CDR3. As DNA, the CDR3 is TGTGCCAGCAGCTTAGGGGCAGCTGAAAAACTGTTTTTT. Protein: CASSLGAAEKLFF.

The sample holds a few counts of this clonotype. The CDR3 region has the DNA TGTGCCTGGAGTGGGGGCCTTAGCAATCAGCCCCAGCATTTT. This codes for CAWSGGLSNQPQHF. The chain carries TRBV30 and TRBJ1-5; D perhaps matches TRBD1 (5 bases). The germline V and J ends were trimmed by 1 base and 0 bases, with 7 bases remaining between them. The germline V gene encodes CDR1 GTSNPN and CDR2 SVGIG (reference sequence). CDR3 length: 14 amino acids.

This chain connects TRBV12-3 or TRBV12-4 to TRBJ2-1, with 13 positions matching TRBD2. V lost 2 bases, J lost 8 bases, and 9 bases stayed unmatched. The CDR3 length is 17 residues. In DNA, the CDR3 is TGTGCCAGCAGTTTAACTAGCGGGGGGGTTCAAGTCCATGAGCAGTTCTTC. This encodes CASSLTSGGVQVHEQFF.

This clonotype was observed a few times. This chain uses TRBV12-3 or TRBV12-4 with TRBJ2-1, with D unclear. CDR3 length: 15 residues. V was clipped by 2 bases and J by 0 bases, with 8 bases between them. The CDR3 is CASSLLPLSYNEQFF. The CDR3 region has the DNA TGTGCCAGCAGTTTACTACCCCTCTCCTACAATGAGCAGTTCTTC.

This clonotype occurred a few times. J is TRBJ1-6 and V is TRBV5-5, with 8 nucleotides matching TRBD1. V dropped 2 bases and J dropped 9; count of bases not matched to a gene: 7. The CDR3 is made up of 15 amino acids. Germline V CDR1 and CDR2: SGHKS, YYEKEE (reference sequence). The CDR3 loop reads CASSFPGQVPSPLHF. Here the CDR3 DNA reads TGTGCCAGCAGCTTTCCGGGACAGGTTCCTTCACCCCTCCACTTT. The complete variable domain, with remaining parts taken from reference TRBV5-5 and TRBJ1-6, reads DAGVTQSPTHLIKTRGQQVTLRCSPISGHKSVSWYQQVLGQGPQFIFQYYEKEERGRGNFPDRFSARQFPNYSSELNVNALLLGDSALYLCASSFPGQVPSPLHFGNGTRLTVT.

The CDR3, as DNA: TGTGCTAGTGGTTTGGATACAGTCAACACCGGGGAGCTGTTTTTT. Amino acid sequence: CASGLDTVNTGELFF. The chain has TRBV12-5 and TRBJ2-2; D gene uncertain. Per germline, CDR1 LGHNT and CDR2 FRNRAP. Trimming cost V 1 base and J 2 bases, with 8 bases left between them. This CDR3 is built from 15 residues.

This clonotype was observed a handful of times. The V call is TRBV15, the J call TRBJ2-5, with D possibly being TRBD2 (6 bases). The CDR3 extends over 15 amino acids. Germline V gene sequence: CDR1 LNHNV, CDR2 YYDKDF (reference sequence). V lost 3 bases and J lost 1, with 12 bases in between. The CDR3 DNA follows: TGTGCCACCAGCAGGGACGGGACTGGCCAAGAGACCCAGTACTTC. This encodes CATSRDGTGQETQYF.

The chain links TRBV6-1 to TRBJ2-3; a possible D gene is TRBD1 (6 bases). V shed 3 bases and J shed 6 bases, with 13 bases lying between them. Germline CDR1 reads MNHNS; CDR2 reads SASEGT. This CDR3 spans 14 amino acids. The CDR3 spells CASSDYRVPDTQYF. The CDR3 nucleotides read TGTGCCAGCAGTGACTACAGGGTTCCGGATACGCAGTATTTT.

This clonotype was seen a handful of times. The chain recombines TRBV28 with TRBJ1-6; D is unresolved. V shed 6 bases and J shed 7 bases, with 7 bases lying between them. Germline CDR1 is MDHEN and CDR2 is SYDVKM. This CDR3 spans 12 amino acids. The CDR3 nucleotides are TGTGCCAGCAGCCCAGTGAATTCACCCCTCCACTTT. Protein: CASSPVNSPLHF.

The rearrangement links TRBV7-9 to TRBJ1-1; D call uncertain. The V end lost 6 bases, the J end lost 0 bases, and 8 bases lay between the germline ends. The CDR3 is 13 residues long. Germline CDR1 and CDR2: SEHNR and FQNEAQ (reference sequence). The chain's CDR3 is CASRRILNTEAFF. In DNA form, the CDR3 reads TGTGCCAGCAGACGCATTTTGAACACTGAAGCTTTCTTT.

This clonotype came up many times. This sequence joins TRBV5-8 and TRBJ2-3, with 8 bases matching TRBD2. The CDR3 runs 16 residues. V shed 4 bases, J shed 1 base, and the junction held 8 bases outside the gene matches. Looked up from germline, CDR1 is SGHTS and CDR2 is YDEGEE. DNA for the CDR3: TGTGCCAGCAGCCCTGGACTAGCTCCACGCACAGATACGCAGTATTTT. Its translation is CASSPGLAPRTDTQYF.

In DNA form, the CDR3 reads TGTGCCAGCAGTTTTACTTGGACAGGGATGAACACTGAAGCTTTCTTT. The encoded protein is CASSFTWTGMNTEAFF. The chain has TRBV6-5 and TRBJ1-1; 8 bases fit TRBD1. This CDR3 contains 16 residues. Germline-derived CDR1 and CDR2 are MNHEY and SVGAGI. The J segment lost 0 bases and the V segment lost 4 bases, leaving 7 bases of the junction unmatched.

This clonotype was counted only a few times. This rearrangement joins TRBV5-1 to TRBJ2-7; 7 nucleotides match TRBD1. Germline V gene lookup returns CDR1 SGHRS and CDR2 YFSETQ. The trim removed 8 bases at V and 1 base at J, leaving 12 bases unmatched. This CDR3 has 15 amino acids. This CDR3 is CASSVGDSISYEQYF. The DNA of the CDR3 is TGCGCCAGTTCCGTGGGGGACAGCATTTCCTACGAGCAGTACTTC.

The chain recombines TRBV6-5 with TRBJ1-2; maybe TRBD1 (5 bases). The ends were cut back, 7 bases at V and 0 bases at J, with 18 bases in the middle. The CDR3 is made up of 16 amino acids. CDR1 and CDR2 from the germline V gene are MNHEY and SVGAGI. The CDR3 spells CASTFLRQPSNYGYTF. In DNA, the CDR3 is TGTGCCAGCACTTTCCTCCGACAGCCTTCTAACTATGGCTACACCTTC.

V usage is TRBV2 and J usage is TRBJ1-5; weak D call: TRBD1 (6 bases). Trimming stripped 6 bases from V and 0 bases from J, with 12 bases between. Germline V lookup: CDR1 SNHLY, CDR2 FYNNEI. The CDR3 has 15 amino acids. The CDR3 nucleotides are TGTGCCAGCAGCGGACAGATCAATAGCAATCAGCCCCAGCATTTT. Protein: CASSGQINSNQPQHF.

This clonotype was observed a handful of times. The V call is TRBV2, the J call TRBJ2-3, with 9 bases identical to TRBD1. There are 14 residues in the CDR3. CDR1 is SNHLY, CDR2 FYNNEI, per germline. Trimming removed 7 bases from V and 2 bases from J; junction bases left unmatched: 4. In DNA form, the CDR3 reads TGTGCCAGCACCCGGGACAGGGACACAGATACGCAGTATTTT. Encoded protein: CASTRDRDTDTQYF.

This clonotype was picked up a small number of times. This sequence joins TRBV4-1 and TRBJ2-2; no definite D call. The germline CDR1 and CDR2 sequences are MGHRA and YSYEKL. The CDR3 loop spans 15 amino acids. Trimming left V 0 bases short and J 4 bases short, with 9 bases between. CDR3: CASSQDKWGTGELFF. The CDR3 DNA reads as TGCGCCAGCAGCCAAGATAAGTGGGGCACCGGGGAGCTGTTTTTT.

The rearrangement links TRBV24-1 to TRBJ2-1, with 10 bases identical to TRBD2. The CDR3 sequence is 17 residues long. Trimming took 6 bases from V and 0 from J; bases not matched to a gene: 7. The germline V gene has CDR1 KGHDR and CDR2 SFDVKD. The CDR3 DNA reads as TGTGCCACCAGTACGAGCGGGGGGGCCCTCTCCTACAATGAGCAGTTCTTC. Translating gives CATSTSGGALSYNEQFF.

This clonotype has more than one count but fewer than ten. V is TRBV5-1 and J is TRBJ2-5; D possibly corresponds to TRBD2 (7 bases). The CDR3 consists of 16 residues. V lost 0 bases and J lost 4, with 16 bases in between. CDR1 SGHRS and CDR2 YFSETQ come from the germline V gene. The CDR3 nucleotides read TGCGCCAGCAGCTTGGAGGGGGGGCTGGTGGGAGAGACCCAGTACTTC. This translates into CASSLEGGLVGETQYF. The complete variable domain, with remaining parts taken from reference TRBV5-1 and TRBJ2-5, reads KAGVTQTPRYLIKTRGQQVTLSCSPISGHRSVSWYQQTPGQGLQFLFEYFSETQRNKGNFPGRFSGRQFSNSRSEMNVSTLELGDSALYLCASSLEGGLVGETQYFGPGTRLLVL.

This clonotype was observed a single time. V is TRBV12-3 or TRBV12-4 and J is TRBJ2-7, with D possibly TRBD2 on 6 matching bases. The CDR3 has 15 amino acids. Trimming cost V 5 bases and J 3 bases, with 17 bases left between them. The CDR3 loop is CASSIGGPRIYEQYF. CDR3 sequence (DNA): TGTGCCAGCAGTATAGGAGGGCCGCGGATCTACGAGCAGTACTTC.

CDR3 nucleotides: TGTGCCAGCTCACCAGGTAGGACAGGGGGCTCCTACGAGCAGTACTTC. Protein sequence: CASSPGRTGGSYEQYF. The chain recombines TRBV18 with TRBJ2-7, with 10 bases identical to TRBD1. This CDR3 comprises 16 residues. V lost 2 bases, J lost 0 bases, and 4 bases stayed unmatched. From germline, CDR1 is KGHSH and CDR2 LQKENI. Combining the CDR3 with reference TRBV18 and TRBJ2-7 gives the whole variable domain NAGVMQNPRHLVRRRGQEARLRCSPMKGHSHVYWYRQLPEEGLKFMVYLQKENIIDESGMPKERFSAEFPKEGPSILRIQQVVRGDSAAYFCASSPGRTGGSYEQYFGPGTRLTVT.

The chain combines TRBV4-1 with TRBJ2-1; D unclear. The CDR3 spans 15 residues. V was trimmed by 0 bases and J by 2 bases, leaving 8 bases between them. Looked up from germline, CDR1 is MGHRA and CDR2 is YSYEKL. CDR3 amino acids: CASSQDPTPYNEQFF. CDR3 nucleotide sequence: TGCGCCAGCAGCCAAGACCCGACTCCCTACAATGAGCAGTTCTTC.

CDR3 DNA: TGCAGTGCTCAACGAACGTTAAGCAATCAGCCCCAGCATTTT. Amino acids: CSAQRTLSNQPQHF. This chain joins TRBV20-1 and TRBJ1-5; D remains unclear. V was clipped by 5 bases and J by 1 base, with 12 bases between them. There are 14 residues in the CDR3. The germline V gene encodes CDR1 DFQATT and CDR2 SNEGSKA (reference sequence).

This clonotype was observed a handful of times. The J gene is TRBJ2-3, the V gene TRBV5-1, with D unresolved. The CDR3 has 15 amino acids. V dropped 4 bases and J dropped 3 bases, with 15 bases sitting between them. In germline, CDR1 is SGHRS, CDR2 YFSETQ. CDR3 region: CASSPYMGWTDTQYF. The CDR3 DNA reads as TGCGCCAGCAGCCCATACATGGGGTGGACAGATACGCAGTATTTT.

In its sample, this clonotype was seen a few times. The V gene is TRBV5-4, the J gene TRBJ2-3; D is uncertain. The ends were cut back, 0 bases at V and 13 bases at J, with 18 bases in the middle. Germline V gene lookup returns CDR1 SGHNT and CDR2 YYREEE (reference sequence). The CDR3 runs 14 residues. CDR3 sequence reads: CASSLEVGRVIEYF. The DNA of the CDR3 is TGTGCCAGCAGCTTGGAGGTCGGGCGAGTTATTGAGTATTTT.

J is TRBJ1-5 and V is TRBV4-3, with D perhaps matching TRBD1 (5 bases). Between the trimmed V and J ends, which lost 0 bases and 6 bases, there was a span of 12 bases. The CDR3 is made up of 15 amino acids. The V gene's germline CDR1 is LGHNA and CDR2 YSLEER. CDR3 DNA sequence: TGCGCCAGCAGCCAAGATCTTGGGGGTGGTCAGCCCCAGCATTTT. Translated: CASSQDLGGGQPQHF.

The genes are TRBV3-1 and TRBJ2-2, with 7 nucleotides matching TRBD2. The germline gives CDR1 LGHDT, CDR2 YNNKEL (reference sequence). Trimming at V came to 4 bases and at J to 6 bases, leaving 11 bases not matched to a gene. There are 16 residues in the CDR3. The CDR3 loop is CASSPFTRGRAGELFF. CDR3 coding DNA: TGTGCCAGCAGCCCCTTTACAAGAGGGAGGGCCGGGGAGCTGTTTTTT. Looking up the rest from reference TRBV3-1 and TRBJ2-2 gives the full variable domain: DTAVSQTPKYLVTQMGNDKSIKCEQNLGHDTMYWYKQDSKKFLKIMFSYNNKELIINETVPNRFSPKSPDKAHLNLHINSLELGDSAVYFCASSPFTRGRAGELFFGEGSRLTVL.

This chain uses TRBV7-2 with TRBJ2-1, with D perhaps given as TRBD1 or TRBD2 (5 bases each). V lost 0 bases and J lost 15, with 15 bases in between. This CDR3 has 13 amino acids. Germline V gives CDR1 SGHTA, CDR2 FQGNSA. In DNA, the CDR3 is TGTGCCAGCAGCTTAGCGCAGGACCCGAGGGGGTTCTTC. This encodes CASSLAQDPRGFF.

Only a few counts were recorded for this clonotype. V gene TRBV4-3 combines with J gene TRBJ2-3; 9 bases map to TRBD2. The CDR3 runs to 16 residues. After removal of 0 bases from V and 6 bases from J, the junction contained 7 bases not matched to a gene. CDR1 is LGHNA and CDR2 is YSLEER in the germline V gene. The CDR3 is CASSQEWRGGLDTQYF. DNA of the CDR3: TGCGCCAGCAGCCAAGAATGGCGGGGGGGCCTTGATACGCAGTATTTT.

This clonotype was recorded a few times. This chain connects TRBV7-9 to TRBJ1-1, with a possible D match to TRBD1 (6 bases). Germline V CDR1 and CDR2: SEHNR, FQNEAQ (reference sequence). Trimming removed 7 bases from V and 7 bases from J, with 22 bases in between. This CDR3 has 15 amino acids. CDR3 in DNA: TGTGCCAGCAAGAGGGGGGATGGGGTCGGTGGTGAAGCTTTCTTT. Its protein is CASKRGDGVGGEAFF.